The sequence of this T cell receptor beta chain was determined in a study of graft-versus-host responses after intestinal transplantation (dated by TCRdb to the early 2020s). A note on the overall study: Multivisceral, liver-intestinal, or isolated intestinal transplants were received by the recipients. All recipients received anti-thymocyte globulin induction followed by maintenance tacrolimus and steroids for about three years. Bulk TCR-beta CDR3 sequencing was used to track graft-versus-host and host-versus-graft alloreactive T cell clones in the graft, circulation and bone marrow after intestinal transplantation. To identify alloreactive clones, pre-transplant mixed lymphocyte reaction products were sequenced and then compared with unstimulated pre-transplant donor and recipient T cells. The cohort enrolled about two dozen intestinal transplant recipients including one retransplant, and a few patients lacking pretransplant specimens were excluded. Donor T cell macrochimerism was defined as a peak of at least 4% donor T cells among recipient peripheral blood mononuclear cells. Rather than being sequenced by the commercial service, samples from a few later patients were sequenced in-house on an Illumina MiSeq and processed with MiXCR. Broad study findings and their caveats: Early after transplant, declines in HvG clones were associated with peak levels of circulating GvH clones. GvH clones turned up in recipient bone marrow, with some appearing earlier in ileal mucosa or blood, a pattern consistent with an intestinal mucosal origin. The conclusions were limited by the relatively low number and heterogeneity of the intestinal transplant patients. Patients with donor T cell macrochimerism had high GvH to HvG T cell clonal ratios in their allografts.

From V the trimming removes 4 bases and from J it removes 8 bases, while the gene matches leave 18 bases of the junction unaccounted for. The CDR1 and CDR2 encoded by the germline V gene are SQVTM and ANQGSEA. Reading from cysteine to phenylalanine, the CDR3 counts 17 amino acids. Just the 51-base CDR3 DNA is kept, in frame starting at base 1. The sample's time point, from its label and the paper: cells obtained before transplantation from donor or recipient. CD3+CD4+ and CD3+CD8+ populations were FACS-sorted from unstimulated pre-transplant donor and recipient cells taken from spleen or lymph nodes. The method behind the library was the immunoSEQ multiplex PCR assay. For most patients, genomic DNA was isolated using the Qiagen DNeasy Blood and Tissue Kit and was shipped frozen to Adaptive Biotechnologies for TCR sequencing. For most patients, genomic DNA was subjected to high-throughput TCR-beta CDR3 sequencing by Adaptive Biotechnologies. The study's processing was this. TCR sequencing data were retrieved from Adaptive's ImmunoSEQ software for 18 patients, whereas a few other patients were processed with MiXCR and VDJtools. CD4 versus CD8 sorting errors were corrected by removing sequences found in both subsets at a frequency ratio below 5:1. Because the origin of CDR3 nucleotide sequences shared between donor and recipient could not be assigned, those sequences were removed. Alloreactive clones required at least 2-fold expansion over unstimulated cells and minimum CFSE-low frequency of 0.002% (template counts) or 0.001% (read counts). Clones were considered mappable if detected in sequenced pre-transplant spleen, lymph node, or MLR CFSE-low populations of the donor or recipient. The cumulative frequency of alloreactive clones was calculated as a percentage of all sequences, weighted by copy number. TCRdb obtained this table from immuneACCESS and retained in-frame rearrangements with V and J assigned. These tables miss some clones; where compared with another copy, unresolved V genes account for less than half of the shortfall, and the remainder is unexplained. V, J and clone size derive from that table, while D and trimming were established from the DNA sequence. The sample has 99,000 or so clones on record, about 90% of them singletons. The ten largest clones add up to over 0.06% of the sample.

Notes on this clone: Its antigen is unknown. One base away there is no much larger clone; base qualities are not given.

This sequence originates from a human donor who was the organ donor for an intestinal transplant. The sequenced sample was unstimulated CD8+ T cells sorted from spleen or lymph node cells, obtained before transplant. The chain uses TRBV29-1 and TRBJ2-2, and 8 bases in between align with TRBD1. The DNA sequence is TGCAGCGTTGTTGTAATCTACAGGGGGTCCCGAGTTGGGGAGCTGTTTTTT. Its amino acids are CSVVVIYRGSRVGELFF.